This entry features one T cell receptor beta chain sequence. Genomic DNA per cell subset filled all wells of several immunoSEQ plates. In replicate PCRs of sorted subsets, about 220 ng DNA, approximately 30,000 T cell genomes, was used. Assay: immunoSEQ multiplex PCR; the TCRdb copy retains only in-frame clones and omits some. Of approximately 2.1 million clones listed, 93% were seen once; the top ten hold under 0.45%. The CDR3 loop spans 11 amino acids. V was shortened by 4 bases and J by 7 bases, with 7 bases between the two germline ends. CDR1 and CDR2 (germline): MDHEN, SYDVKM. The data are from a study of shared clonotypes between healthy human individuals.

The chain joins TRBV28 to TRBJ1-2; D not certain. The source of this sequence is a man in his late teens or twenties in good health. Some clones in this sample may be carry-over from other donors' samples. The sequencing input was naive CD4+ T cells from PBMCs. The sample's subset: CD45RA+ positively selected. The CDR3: CASSSRPGYTF. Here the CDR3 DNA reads TGTGCCAGCAGTTCACGGCCTGGCTACACCTTC.